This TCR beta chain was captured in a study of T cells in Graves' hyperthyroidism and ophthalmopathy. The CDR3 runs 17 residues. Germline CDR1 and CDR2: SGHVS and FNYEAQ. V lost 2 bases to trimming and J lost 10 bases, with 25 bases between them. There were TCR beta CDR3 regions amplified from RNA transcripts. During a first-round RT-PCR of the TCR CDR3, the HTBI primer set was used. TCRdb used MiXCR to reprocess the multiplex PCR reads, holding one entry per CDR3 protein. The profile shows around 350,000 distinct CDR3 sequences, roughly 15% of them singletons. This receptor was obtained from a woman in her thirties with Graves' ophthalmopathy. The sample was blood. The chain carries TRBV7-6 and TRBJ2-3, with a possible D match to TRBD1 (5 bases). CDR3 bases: TGTGCCAGCAGCTTAAGCAGGCAGGGAAGGTCCTGGAATCCGCAGTATTTT. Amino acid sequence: CASSLSRQGRSWNPQYF.